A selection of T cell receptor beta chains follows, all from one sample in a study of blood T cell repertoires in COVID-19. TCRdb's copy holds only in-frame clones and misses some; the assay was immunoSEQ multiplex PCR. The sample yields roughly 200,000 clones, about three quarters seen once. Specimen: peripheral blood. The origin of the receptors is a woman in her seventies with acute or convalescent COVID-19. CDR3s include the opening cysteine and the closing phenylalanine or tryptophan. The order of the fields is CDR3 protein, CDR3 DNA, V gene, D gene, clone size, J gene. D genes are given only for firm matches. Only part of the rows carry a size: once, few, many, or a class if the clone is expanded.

CASSVQTGETEAFF TGTGCCAGCAGCGTTCAGACAGGGGAAACTGAAGCTTTCTTT TRBV9 TRBD1 - TRBJ1-1
CASSLPTGGHLNTEAFF TGTGCCAGCAGCTTACCGACAGGGGGGCACTTGAACACTGAAGCTTTCTTT TRBV7-9 TRBD1 - TRBJ1-1
CASFDRGLGQPQHF TGTGCCAGTTTTGACAGGGGCTTAGGTCAGCCCCAGCATTTT TRBV19 TRBD1 few TRBJ1-5
CASSQEGQGAGGNQPQHF TGCGCCAGCAGCCAAGAGGGACAGGGGGCCGGGGGCAATCAGCCCCAGCATTTT TRBV4-1 TRBD1 few TRBJ1-5
CASSPPNRDILHF TGTGCCAGCAGCCCTCCCAACAGGGACATTCTCCACTTT TRBV5-4 - once TRBJ1-6
CASSYSDRDNQPQHF TGTGCCAGCAGTTACTCAGACAGGGACAATCAGCCCCAGCATTTT TRBV6-6 TRBD1 once TRBJ1-5
CASRTGQFNSPLHF TGTGCCAGCAGGACAGGGCAATTCAATTCACCCCTCCACTTT TRBV28 TRBD1 - TRBJ1-6
CAISETSPGELFF TGTGCCATCAGTGAAACTAGCCCCGGGGAGCTGTTTTTT TRBV10-3 - - TRBJ2-2
CAWSVWTGGTNTGELFF TGTGCCTGGAGTGTATGGACAGGGGGAACGAACACCGGGGAGCTGTTTTTT TRBV30 TRBD1 - TRBJ2-2
CASTTAGSKNIQYF TGTGCCAGTACCACCGCGGGCAGTAAAAACATTCAGTACTTC TRBV19 - - TRBJ2-4
CASSSDRANYEQYF TGCGCCAGCAGCTCGGACAGGGCAAACTACGAGCAGTACTTC TRBV5-1 TRBD1 - TRBJ2-7
CAWSVRSPGEQYF TGTGCCTGGAGTGTACGGTCCCCAGGCGAGCAGTACTTC TRBV30 - - TRBJ2-7
CASTTEAGGLRQYF TGTGCCAGCACTACAGAGGCGGGAGGACTTCGGCAGTACTTC TRBV28 TRBD2 - TRBJ2-7
CATSVGASGRWADTQYF TGTGCCACCAGTGTCGGGGCTAGCGGGAGGTGGGCAGATACGCAGTATTTT TRBV24-1 TRBD2 - TRBJ2-3
CASSPGWGYTF TGTGCCAGCAGCCCAGGGTGGGGCTACACCTTC TRBV6-5 - - TRBJ1-2
CSATGDYEQYF TGCAGTGCGACGGGAGACTACGAGCAGTACTTC TRBV20-1 - - TRBJ2-7
CASSPPGELFF TGCGCCAGCAGCCCCCCTGGGGAGCTGTTTTTT TRBV5-1 - - TRBJ2-2
CASSSRTGGNYGYTF TGTGCCAGCAGCTCCCGGACAGGGGGAAACTATGGCTACACCTTC TRBV7-2 TRBD1 few TRBJ1-2
CASRRIAGGPYNEQFF TGTGCCAGCAGACGTATAGCGGGAGGGCCCTACAATGAGCAGTTCTTC TRBV11-2 TRBD2 - TRBJ2-1
CASSPSTGASSGNTIYF TGTGCCAGCTCACCGTCGACAGGGGCCTCCTCTGGAAACACCATATATTTT TRBV18 TRBD1 - TRBJ1-3
CASQTGVGLYEKLFF TGTGCCAGCCAAACAGGGGTAGGATTGTACGAAAAACTGTTTTTT TRBV28 TRBD1 - TRBJ1-4
CASSPIGDRGSLETQYF TGCGCCAGCAGCCCAATCGGGGACAGGGGGAGTTTGGAGACCCAGTACTTC TRBV5-1 TRBD1 - TRBJ2-5
CASTPVFF TGTGCCAGCACCCCGGTCTTCTTC TRBV27 - - TRBJ2-1
CASMGDRYYTEAFF TGTGCCAGCATGGGGGACAGGTATTACACTGAAGCTTTCTTT TRBV28 TRBD1 - TRBJ1-1
CASGLVYLDRGNTGELFF TGTGCTAGTGGTTTGGTATATTTAGACAGGGGGAACACCGGGGAGCTGTTTTTT TRBV12-5 TRBD1 few TRBJ2-2
CASSLWDRVYEQYF TGTGCCAGCAGTTTATGGGACAGGGTCTACGAGCAGTACTTC TRBV27 TRBD1 - TRBJ2-7